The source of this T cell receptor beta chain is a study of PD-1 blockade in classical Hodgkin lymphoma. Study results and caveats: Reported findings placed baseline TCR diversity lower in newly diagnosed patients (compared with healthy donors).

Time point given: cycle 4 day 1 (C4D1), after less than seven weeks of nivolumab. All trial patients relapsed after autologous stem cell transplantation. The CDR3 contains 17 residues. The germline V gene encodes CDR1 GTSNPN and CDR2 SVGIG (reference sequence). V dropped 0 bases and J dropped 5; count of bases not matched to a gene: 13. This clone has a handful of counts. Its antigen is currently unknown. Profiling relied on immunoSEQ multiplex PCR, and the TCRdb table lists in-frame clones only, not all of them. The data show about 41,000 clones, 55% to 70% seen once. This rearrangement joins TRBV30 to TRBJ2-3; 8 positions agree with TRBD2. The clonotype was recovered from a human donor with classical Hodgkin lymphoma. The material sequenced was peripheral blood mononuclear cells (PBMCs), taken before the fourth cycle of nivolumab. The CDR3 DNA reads TGTGCCTGGAGTGTTTGGGGGCTAGCGGGCGGGGAAGATACGCAGTATTTT. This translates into CAWSVWGLAGGEDTQYF.